The T cell receptor (beta chain) described here comes from a study of tumor and adjacent non-tumor tissue in lung cancer. About the study: Samples averaged roughly 4.3 million productive TCRbeta reads each.

On this clonotype: The antigen remains undetermined. A much larger clone is a single base away; this may be a read error.

Study-level results: Top 100 clones took a larger repertoire share in normal lung. Tumor tissue had significantly higher TCR diversity than normal lung.

This sample's RNA came from whole unsorted tissue. Chemotherapy-naive patients with new lung cancer underwent thoracic surgery in China, August–late 2014. Three rounds of nested PCR, following a modified ARM-PCR protocol, produced the TCRbeta library. Each CDR3 protein is one row after TCRdb ran MiXCR on the multiplex PCR reads. The profile shows approximately 120,000 distinct CDR3 sequences, roughly 80% of them singletons. Germline V gives CDR1 SQVTM, CDR2 ANQGSEA. The CDR3 runs to 13 residues. The sequence was collected from a woman in her sixties with non-small cell lung cancer. Sequencing was done on a sample of lung tumor tissue. This chain connects TRBV29-1 to TRBJ1-1; possible D gene TRBD1, 6 bases. The CDR3 spells CSVAWGGDTEVFF. The CDR3, as DNA: TGCAGCGTTGCGTGGGGTGGGGACACTGAAGTTTTCTTT. The full variable domain, completed using reference TRBV29-1 and TRBJ1-1, is SAVISQKPSRDICQRGTSLTIQCQVDSQVTMMFWYRQQPGQSLTLIATANQGSEATYESGFVIDKFPISRPNLTFSTLTVSNMSPEDSSIYLCSVAWGGDTEVFFGQGTRLTVV.